The 27 T cell receptor beta chains given below trace back to one sample, sequenced in a study of shared clonotypes between healthy human individuals. Generated by immunoSEQ multiplex PCR, the TCRdb table keeps only in-frame clones and is missing some. Counted here are approximately 1.5 million clones, roughly 98.5% occurring once; the ten biggest clones make up around 0.38%. Sequences were obtained from naive CD4+ T cells sorted from blood. The subset denotes: CD45RA+ positively selected. The source of these receptors is a man aged 30-40 years in good health.

A note on this clone: One end of the junction is discordant with germline, which a read error may explain. The chain links TRBV4-3 to TRBJ2-1; a weak D match, TRBD2 (5 bases). This CDR3 spans 16 amino acids. CDR1 and CDR2 from the germline V gene are LGHNA and YSLEER. The CDR3 loop is CASSEDYRSSYNEQFF. The CDR3 nucleotides are TGCGCCAGCAGCGAAGACTATCGGAGCTCCTACAATGAGCAGTTCTTC.

The chain uses TRBV7-2 and TRBJ2-7, with TRBD1 matching over 8 bases. The CDR3 is 13 amino acids. The ends lost 1 base at V and 7 bases at J; junction bases unmatched: 3. Germline CDR1 reads SGHTA; CDR2 reads FQGNSA. CDR3 bases: TGTGCCAGCAGCTTAGGACAGGGGACGGAGCAGTACTTC. This gives the protein CASSLGQGTEQYF.

About this clone itself: The identical CDR3 is also encoded by other nucleotide sequences in the sample. The V gene is TRBV5-1, the J gene TRBJ2-5; TRBD2 matches 9 bases. The CDR3 sequence is 13 residues long. Germline V gene lookup returns CDR1 SGHRS and CDR2 YFSETQ. V lost 2 bases and J lost 5; bases outside the gene matches: 1. CDR3 region: CASSFGLAETQYF. Written as DNA, the CDR3 is TGCGCCAGCAGCTTCGGACTAGCGGAGACCCAGTACTTC.

This clone was observed once. The J gene is TRBJ2-5, the V gene TRBV2, with D possibly being TRBD2 (5 bases). CDR3 length equals 12 residues. With 7 bases removed from V and 5 bases from J, the gap between germline ends came to 11 bases. Germline loops: CDR1 SNHLY, CDR2 FYNNEI. In DNA, the CDR3 is TGTGCCAGCACCGGGGTGGGGGAGACCCAGTACTTC. Amino acid sequence: CASTGVGETQYF.

V gene TRBV5-1 combines with J gene TRBJ2-3; D not resolved. Germline V gene sequence: CDR1 SGHRS, CDR2 YFSETQ. The CDR3 sequence is 15 residues long. Deletions cut 0 bases from V and 2 bases from J, with 10 bases between. For the CDR3, the DNA is TGCGCCAGCAGCTTGGGGTCCGCAGACACAGATACGCAGTATTTT. Translation: CASSLGSADTDTQYF.

The rearrangement links TRBV4-3 to TRBJ2-7; maybe TRBD1 (6 bases). CDR1 and CDR2 (germline): LGHNA, YSLEER. The CDR3 sequence is 13 residues long. V was pared by 4 bases and J by 3 bases, with 10 bases between. CDR3 in amino acids: CASSRTANYEQYF. The CDR3 DNA follows: TGCGCCAGCAGCCGGACAGCCAACTACGAGCAGTACTTC.

The gene calls are TRBV18 and TRBJ1-2; maybe TRBD1 (5 bases). Germline V lookup: CDR1 KGHSH, CDR2 LQKENI. Trimming took 2 bases from V and 2 from J, leaving 9 bases between them. There are 14 residues in the CDR3. The CDR3 is CASSPWGENYGYTF. The CDR3 DNA sequence: TGTGCCAGCTCACCATGGGGGGAGAACTATGGCTACACCTTC.

This rearrangement joins TRBV15 to TRBJ2-5; D call uncertain. CDR1 is LNHNV and CDR2 is YYDKDF in the germline V gene (reference sequence). The germline V and J ends were trimmed by 1 base and 5 bases, with 11 bases remaining between them. This CDR3 has 14 amino acids. The CDR3: CATSRVSRSETQYF. CDR3 bases: TGTGCCACCAGCAGAGTAAGCCGTTCGGAGACCCAGTACTTC.

To note about this clone: This sample includes further DNA sequences coding for the same CDR3. V usage is TRBV18 and J usage is TRBJ1-1; maybe TRBD1 (5 bases). Deletions cut 3 bases from V and 4 bases from J, with 12 bases between. CDR3 size: 14 residues. Germline CDR1 KGHSH, CDR2 LQKENI. This chain's CDR3 is CASSPGTGGTEAFF. Here the CDR3 DNA reads TGTGCCAGCTCACCTGGGACCGGGGGCACTGAAGCTTTCTTT.

J is TRBJ2-7 and V is TRBV18, with a tentative D call TRBD1 (6 bases). There are 15 residues in the CDR3. Germline values: CDR1 KGHSH, CDR2 LQKENI. The V end was cut by 4 bases, the J end by 3 bases, with 16 bases between. DNA for the CDR3: TGTGCCAGCTCACTCGGGACACCGGATAACTACGAGCAGTACTTC. This codes for CASSLGTPDNYEQYF. The full variable domain, its missing parts supplied by reference TRBV18 and TRBJ2-7, is NAGVMQNPRHLVRRRGQEARLRCSPMKGHSHVYWYRQLPEEGLKFMVYLQKENIIDESGMPKERFSAEFPKEGPSILRIQQVVRGDSAAYFCASSLGTPDNYEQYFGPGTRLTVT.

The CDR3 here is CASSSGLAGGPTRVETQYF. The CDR3 DNA sequence: TGCGCCAGCAGCTCTGGACTAGCGGGAGGGCCAACTCGAGTAGAGACCCAGTACTTC. J is TRBJ2-5 and V is TRBV5-1; 15 positions agree with TRBD2. Trimming at V came to 3 bases and at J to 4 bases, leaving 13 bases not matched to a gene. The germline V gene has CDR1 SGHRS and CDR2 YFSETQ. The CDR3 consists of 19 residues.

This clone was counted a single time. This rearrangement joins TRBV29-1 to TRBJ2-2; TRBD1 matches at 10 bases. The CDR3 runs to 15 residues. V was pared by 7 bases and J by 3 bases, with 8 bases of the junction left unmatched. Germline V gives CDR1 SQVTM, CDR2 ANQGSEA. CDR3: CSALDRGRDTGELFF. CDR3 nucleotides: TGCAGCGCCCTGGACAGGGGGAGGGACACCGGGGAGCTGTTTTTT.

Worth noting for this clone: Germline and junction disagree at one end, which may indicate a read error. V and J are TRBV7-7 and TRBJ2-3; 9 positions match TRBD1. The germline CDR1 and CDR2 sequences are SSHAT and FNYEAQ (reference sequence). The CDR3 length is 20 residues. The CDR3 DNA reads as TGTGCTAGCAGCTTATCGGTGGCGGGACAGGGTTTCGTTGGACCAGATACGCAGTATTTT. Translating it yields CASSLSVAGQGFVGPDTQYF.

The chain employs TRBV27 and TRBJ2-7; no firm D call. CDR3 length: 14 amino acids. Trimming shortened V by 2 bases and J by 6 bases, and 14 bases separated the two germline ends. Germline assignment: CDR1 MNHEY and CDR2 SMNVEV (reference sequence). CDR3 sequence reads: CASSLRQRLSEQYF. The CDR3 bases are TGTGCCAGCAGTTTACGCCAGCGTTTGTCCGAGCAGTACTTC.

The count of this clone is one. This chain links TRBV7-6 with TRBJ2-1, with D maybe TRBD2 (6 bases). Trimming removed 8 bases at V and 8 bases at J, with 16 bases between. The CDR3 has 13 amino acids. Germline lookup yields CDR1 SGHVS and CDR2 FNYEAQ. The CDR3 sequence: CASGGAGGHEQFF. As DNA, the CDR3 is TGTGCCAGCGGAGGGGCTGGTGGTCATGAGCAGTTCTTC.

The genes are TRBV7-2 and TRBJ2-2; the D gene is possibly TRBD1 (5 bases). CDR1 is SGHTA, CDR2 FQGNSA, per germline. This CDR3 has 14 residues. With 2 bases removed from V and 3 bases from J, the gap between germline ends came to 7 bases. The chain's CDR3 is CASSLRQYTGELFF. CDR3 nucleotide sequence: TGTGCCAGCAGCTTAAGACAGTACACCGGGGAGCTGTTTTTT.

J is TRBJ2-5 and V is TRBV5-1, with D hard to call. The length of the CDR3 is 12 residues. The germline V gene encodes CDR1 SGHRS and CDR2 YFSETQ. Trimming cost V 5 bases and J 5 bases, with 10 bases left between them. The chain's CDR3 is CASRVIGETQYF. The CDR3 DNA is TGCGCCAGCAGGGTCATTGGGGAGACCCAGTACTTC.

The chain has TRBV21-1 and TRBJ2-4; TRBD2 is the table's D call and was not checked against the DNA. TRBV21-1 is tagged as a pseudogene. The length of the CDR3 is 15 residues. CDR3 in DNA: TGTGCCAGCAGCTCTATCGGGTGGGCCAAAAACATTCAGTACTTC. It yields the protein CASSSIGWAKNIQYF.

As regards this clone: Other DNA sequences of this sample code for an identical CDR3. The chain uses TRBV28 and TRBJ1-5; tentative D call: TRBD1 (5 bases). CDR3 length: 15 amino acids. CDR1 and CDR2 (germline): MDHEN, SYDVKM. The V gene lost 3 bases and the J gene lost 2 bases, with 11 bases spanning the gap. The CDR3 reads CASSFLGTGNQPQHF. CDR3 DNA: TGTGCCAGCAGTTTTTTGGGGACTGGCAATCAGCCCCAGCATTTT. Full variable domain (remainder filled in from reference TRBV28 and TRBJ1-5): DVKVTQSSRYLVKRTGEKVFLECVQDMDHENMFWYRQDPGLGLRLIYFSYDVKMKEKGDIPEGYSVSREKKERFSLILESASTNQTSMYLCASSFLGTGNQPQHFGDGTRLSIL.

This chain uses TRBV7-6 with TRBJ2-5; D call uncertain. Trimming took off 4 bases at V and 0 bases at J, with 6 bases between the two ends. CDR1 SGHVS and CDR2 FNYEAQ come from the germline V gene. The length of the CDR3 is 13 residues. The CDR3 region is CASSSEYQETQYF. The CDR3 nucleotides read TGTGCCAGCAGCTCAGAGTACCAAGAGACCCAGTACTTC.

The chain is built from TRBV10-3 and TRBJ2-5; D is possibly TRBD1 (6 bases). The CDR3 has 14 amino acids. Trimming stripped 0 bases from V and 3 bases from J, with 8 bases between. The germline V gene has CDR1 ENHRY and CDR2 SYGVKD. The CDR3 region is CAISESNREETQYF. CDR3 DNA sequence: TGTGCCATCAGTGAGTCGAACAGGGAAGAGACCCAGTACTTC.

V and J are TRBV7-9 and TRBJ2-3, with 7 positions matching TRBD2. In germline, CDR1 is SEHNR, CDR2 FQNEAQ (reference sequence). The CDR3 is made up of 15 amino acids. After removal of 4 bases from V and 7 bases from J, the junction contained 11 bases not matched to a gene. In DNA form, the CDR3 reads TGTGCCAGCAGCTCCAAGCGGACTAGTCTCAATACGCAGTATTTT. Its translation: CASSSKRTSLNTQYF.

DNA of the CDR3: TGCGCCAGCAGCCAAGGTTGGTCCGGGAGGGCCTTGTTGGACACAGATACGCAGTATTTT. This gives the protein CASSQGWSGRALLDTDTQYF. V usage is TRBV4-3 and J usage is TRBJ2-3; 8 bases are shared with TRBD2. This CDR3 comprises 20 residues. The V segment lost 1 base and the J segment 2 bases; nucleotides outside the gene matches: 17. Per the germline V gene, CDR1 is LGHNA and CDR2 is YSLEER.

This clone was recorded only once. The rearrangement links TRBV30 to TRBJ2-7, with D perhaps assigned TRBD1 or TRBD2 (5 bases each). The CDR3 is 15 residues long. V lost 3 bases and J 6 bases, leaving 21 bases between the germline ends. Germline V gene data show CDR1 as GTSNPN and CDR2 as SVGIG (reference sequence). CDR3 bases: TGTGCCTGGAGCTTGAGCGTTGGGGGAGCGGCCGAGCAGTACTTC. Its translation: CAWSLSVGGAAEQYF.

This sequence joins TRBV27 and TRBJ1-1, with TRBD1 matching 10 bases. The CDR3 is 13 amino acids. In germline, CDR1 is MNHEY, CDR2 SMNVEV (reference sequence). Germline trimming cut 4 bases from V and 6 bases from J; bases unmatched to any gene: 2. The chain's CDR3 is CASSSTGGSEAFF. CDR3 sequence (DNA): TGTGCCAGCAGTTCGACAGGGGGCTCTGAAGCTTTCTTT.

The chain uses TRBV18 and TRBJ2-7; the match to TRBD1 covers 7 bases. Per the germline V gene, CDR1 is KGHSH and CDR2 is LQKENI. Trimming at V came to 6 bases and at J to 1 base, leaving 6 bases not matched to a gene. This CDR3 has 14 amino acids. CDR3 coding DNA: TGTGCCAGCTCGTTCAGACAGGGATCCTACGAGCAGTACTTC. It specifies CASSFRQGSYEQYF.

The chain employs TRBV14 and TRBJ1-3; D is possibly TRBD1 (5 bases). Germline V gene lookup returns CDR1 SGHDN and CDR2 FVKESK. V gave up 4 bases and J gave up 1 base, with 14 bases separating them. The CDR3 loop spans 16 amino acids. In nucleotides, the CDR3 is TGTGCCAGCAGCCGGCTTGGGGCCATTTCTGGAAACACCATATATTTT. Translation: CASSRLGAISGNTIYF.